A single sample gave rise to the 22 T cell receptor beta chains below, sequenced in a study of early T cells in non-severe SARS-CoV-2 infection. MiXCR, run by TCRdb on the 5' RACE reads, gives a single entry per CDR3 protein. The sample has over 60,000 distinct CDR3 sequences, 12% seen once. This sample comprised whole blood, obtained at baseline. The receptors derive from an adult who was a healthcare worker with PCR-confirmed SARS-CoV-2 infection or an uninfected control (not recorded which).

This chain links TRBV19 with TRBJ2-7, with no clear D. Trimming stripped 5 bases from V and 0 bases from J, with 11 bases between. Germline V CDR1 and CDR2: LNHDA, SQIVND (reference sequence). The CDR3 covers 14 residues. The chain's CDR3 is CASSQTGTSYEQYF. CDR3 in DNA: TGTGCCAGTAGTCAGACTGGTACCTCCTACGAGCAGTACTTC.

V gene TRBV4-2 combines with J gene TRBJ1-1; 11 nucleotides agree with TRBD1. The CDR3 has 15 amino acids. V gave up 5 bases and J gave up 8 bases; unmatched junction bases: 10. Germline loops: CDR1 LGHNA, CDR2 YNFKEQ. This CDR3 is CASSVRDRGFREAFF. The DNA of the CDR3 is TGTGCCAGCAGCGTCCGGGACAGGGGGTTTAGAGAAGCTTTCTTT.

This clonotype has more than one count but fewer than ten. V gene TRBV28 combines with J gene TRBJ2-2; TRBD1 might be the D (5 bases). V gave up 9 bases and J gave up 4 bases, with 15 bases separating them. This CDR3 comprises 14 residues. CDR1 and CDR2 (germline): MDHEN, SYDVKM. The CDR3 DNA is TGTGCCAGTCGACAGCTCGGTGGCACCGGGGAGCTGTTTTTT. It translates to CASRQLGGTGELFF.

This clonotype was seen only once. V gene TRBV7-2 combines with J gene TRBJ2-7, with 9 bases lining up with TRBD1. V shed 6 bases and J 5 bases; nucleotides not matched to a gene: 8. CDR1 and CDR2 from the germline V gene are SGHTA and FQGNSA. The CDR3 length is 14 residues. This CDR3 reads CASSTGTGSNEQYF. Here the CDR3 DNA reads TGTGCCAGCAGTACCGGGACAGGGAGTAACGAGCAGTACTTC.

This clonotype was observed a handful of times. The V gene is TRBV2, the J gene TRBJ2-3, with a weak D call TRBD2 (6 bases). V was clipped by 3 bases and J by 4 bases, with 11 bases between them. Germline V lookup: CDR1 SNHLY, CDR2 FYNNEI. The CDR3 runs to 14 residues. This CDR3 reads CASSDPRGADTQYF. The CDR3, as DNA: TGTGCCAGCAGTGACCCGCGGGGCGCAGATACGCAGTATTTT.

This clonotype appeared a few times. The CDR3 DNA reads as TGCAGTGCTAGAGGCGGAGGGGTGGATAATTCACCCCTCCACTTT. Amino acid sequence: CSARGGGVDNSPLHF. V is TRBV20-1 and J is TRBJ1-6; TRBD1 is a possible D gene (5 bases). V was cut by 1 base and J by 5 bases, with 12 bases left in between. Germline CDR1 is DFQATT and CDR2 is SNEGSKA (reference sequence). This CDR3 has 15 residues.

This clonotype was observed at least ten times. The chain carries TRBV6-6 and TRBJ1-2; tentative D call: TRBD1 (5 bases). The CDR3 has 17 residues. CDR1 is MNHNY, CDR2 SVGAGI, per germline (reference sequence). V gave up 2 bases and J gave up 8 bases, with 24 bases separating them. The CDR3 spells CASSYGGDPRSSGGYTF. The CDR3 nucleotides are TGTGCCAGCAGTTACGGGGGGGACCCTCGTAGTTCCGGGGGCTACACCTTC.

This clonotype was seen repeatedly, ten times or more. The gene calls are TRBV2 and TRBJ2-7; TRBD1 matches at 9 bases. CDR3 length equals 14 residues. The V gene end was trimmed by 10 bases and the J gene end by 5 bases; junction bases not matched to a gene: 12. The germline gives CDR1 SNHLY, CDR2 FYNNEI. The CDR3 protein is CATSAGQGRDEQYF. The CDR3 nucleotides are TGTGCCACGTCCGCGGGACAGGGAAGGGACGAGCAGTACTTC.

This clonotype was picked up many times. The gene calls are TRBV5-5 and TRBJ2-5, with TRBD1 identical over 7 bases. J was trimmed by 4 bases and V by 3 bases; bases with no gene match: 6. This CDR3 spans 14 amino acids. Germline V CDR1 and CDR2: SGHKS, YYEKEE (reference sequence). CDR3 DNA: TGTGCCAGCAGCTCTGACGGACAGGCAGAGACCCAGTACTTC. It codes for CASSSDGQAETQYF.

The V call is TRBV7-2, the J call TRBJ2-5, with 10 positions matching TRBD1. The germline gives CDR1 SGHTA, CDR2 FQGNSA. This CDR3 has 17 amino acids. Germline trimming cut 5 bases from V and 4 bases from J; bases unmatched to any gene: 13. This CDR3 is CASSNPTGTGDGETQYF. CDR3 coding DNA: TGTGCCAGCAGCAACCCCACCGGGACAGGGGACGGAGAGACCCAGTACTTC.

A remark on this clonotype: At one of its ends the junction is not consistent with the germline gene, which may arise from a read error. The chain is built from TRBV10-3 and TRBJ2-7; D is unclear. Germline loops: CDR1 ENHRY, CDR2 SYGVKD. The CDR3 extends over 13 amino acids. The CDR3 DNA reads TGTGCCGTCAGTGAGTCGACGAGCTACGAGCAGTACTTC. Translated: CAVSESTSYEQYF.

Only a few counts were recorded for this clonotype. The chain recombines TRBV27 with TRBJ1-5; D unresolved. The V and J ends lost 5 bases and 0 bases respectively, with 11 bases between them. The V gene's germline CDR1 is MNHEY and CDR2 SMNVEV (reference sequence). This CDR3 contains 15 residues. The CDR3 region is CASSPRTVSNQPQHF. Here the CDR3 DNA reads TGTGCCAGCAGTCCGCGGACCGTTAGCAATCAGCCCCAGCATTTT.

This clonotype was counted many times. V is TRBV9 and J is TRBJ1-4; a possible D gene is TRBD1 (6 bases). Germline CDR1 reads SGDLS; CDR2 reads YYNGEE. The V end was cut by 4 bases, the J end by 1 base, with 8 bases between. The CDR3 loop spans 14 amino acids. Here the CDR3 DNA reads TGTGCCAGCAGCCGAGGGGGAACTAATGAAAAACTGTTTTTT. It encodes CASSRGGTNEKLFF.

In this sample, this clonotype turned up many times. As DNA, the CDR3 is TGCAGTGCTGCGGACAGAGGAAGGGAGCAGTACTTC. This sequence encodes CSAADRGREQYF. V and J are TRBV20-1 and TRBJ2-7; possible D gene TRBD1, 6 bases. The CDR3 contains 12 residues. V was cut by 5 bases and J by 7 bases, with 15 bases left in between. CDR1 and CDR2 from the germline V gene are DFQATT and SNEGSKA (reference sequence).

This clonotype was counted at least ten times. The genes are TRBV7-9 and TRBJ1-5; D gene unclear. V was pared by 5 bases and J by 4 bases, with 9 bases between. Germline V CDR1 and CDR2: SEHNR, FQNEAQ (reference sequence). This CDR3 has 13 residues. CDR3 protein: CASSPGENQPQHF. DNA of the CDR3: TGTGCCAGCAGCCCCGGGGAAAATCAGCCCCAGCATTTT.

At least ten counts were recorded for this clonotype. The V gene is TRBV6-2 or TRBV6-3, the J gene TRBJ1-6; TRBD1 is a possible D gene (5 bases). Germline values: CDR1 MNHEY, CDR2 SVGEGT. Trimming removed 5 bases at V and 7 bases at J, with 15 bases between. The length of the CDR3 is 15 residues. The CDR3 nucleotides read TGTGCCAGCAGTCCCCCAAGGGGTACCAATTCACCCCTCCACTTT. Residues: CASSPPRGTNSPLHF.

V usage is TRBV6-6 and J usage is TRBJ2-3; possibly TRBD2 for D (6 bases). V was trimmed by 6 bases and J by 2 bases, leaving 12 bases between them. The CDR3 consists of 14 residues. Germline CDR1 is MNHNY and CDR2 is SVGAGI (reference sequence). Here the CDR3 reads CASRMAGNTDTQYF. Written as DNA, the CDR3 is TGTGCCAGCAGGATGGCGGGGAACACAGATACGCAGTATTTT.

This clonotype was observed a handful of times. The genes are TRBV4-1 and TRBJ1-1; D not resolved. The V gene's germline CDR1 is MGHRA and CDR2 YSYEKL. The CDR3 extends over 13 amino acids. Trimming removed 4 bases from V and 1 base from J, with 7 bases in between. CDR3 sequence (DNA): TGCGCCAGCAGCCCCGTTACGAACACTGAAGCTTTCTTT. The encoded protein is CASSPVTNTEAFF.

The chain has TRBV5-1 and TRBJ2-7; 8 bases match TRBD1. There are 14 residues in the CDR3. In germline, CDR1 is SGHRS, CDR2 YFSETQ. J was trimmed by 1 base and V by 4 bases; bases with no gene match: 4. The CDR3 is CASSQGAGSYEQYF. CDR3 coding DNA: TGCGCCAGCAGCCAGGGGGCCGGGTCCTACGAGCAGTACTTC.

This clonotype was seen a few times. This chain connects TRBV20-1 to TRBJ2-3; possibly TRBD2 for D (5 bases). CDR1 is DFQATT, CDR2 SNEGSKA, per germline (reference sequence). The CDR3 contains 15 residues. The V end lost 1 base, the J end lost 1 base, and 12 bases lay between the germline ends. For the CDR3, the DNA is TGCAGTGCTAGAGCCCTACTAGTCGGCACAGATACGCAGTATTTT. This gives the protein CSARALLVGTDTQYF.

This clonotype was found many times. The V gene is TRBV6-6, the J gene TRBJ1-1; D is undetermined. With 3 bases removed from V and 8 bases from J, the gap between germline ends came to 10 bases. CDR3 length equals 12 residues. In germline, CDR1 is MNHNY, CDR2 SVGAGI (reference sequence). The CDR3 bases are TGTGCCAGCAGTTATCCCGAAACCGAAGCTTTCTTT. It codes for CASSYPETEAFF.

This clonotype was seen more than once but under ten times. The genes are TRBV7-7 and TRBJ2-3; TRBD1 aligns across 10 bases. With 5 bases clipped from V and 1 base from J, the junction kept 3 bases outside the gene matches. CDR1 and CDR2 (germline): SSHAT, FNYEAQ (reference sequence). This CDR3 region has 15 residues. The CDR3 coding sequence is TGTGCCAGCAGCCCCGGGACAGGGGGCACAGATACGCAGTATTTT. It translates to CASSPGTGGTDTQYF.